These T cell receptor beta chains were read from a single sample in a study of shared clonotypes between healthy human individuals. Sequencing used immunoSEQ multiplex PCR; TCRdb keeps in-frame clones, though not all of them. Of fewer than 650,000 clones listed, 60% to 85% were seen once; the top ten hold 10% to 15%. Sequenced: PBMCs. The receptors here all came from a woman aged 40 to 50 in good health. Some clones in this sample may be carry-over from other donors' samples. Each CDR3 is given with its conserved first and last residue.

V: TRBV25-1
J: TRBJ2-3
length: 15
CDR3: CASSEAGRHTDTQYF

V: TRBV5-1
J: TRBJ1-6
length: 16
CDR3: CASSLAVGQGKSPLHF

V: TRBV14
J: TRBJ1-2
length: 17
CDR3: CASSYILDRWGYYGYTF

V: TRBV30
J: TRBJ1-2
length: 13
CDR3: CAWSVQAPYGYTF

V: TRBV7-3
J: TRBJ1-1
length: 16
CDR3: CASSPAGGPLNTEAFF

V: TRBV5-4
J: TRBJ2-5
length: 16
CDR3: CASSLDGGMGQETQYF

V: TRBV6-1
J: TRBJ2-7
length: 15
CDR3: CASSAGPGQRYEQYF

V: TRBV29-1
J: TRBJ2-5
length: 11
CDR3: CSVGRQETQYF

V: TRBV7-3
J: TRBJ1-2
length: 13
CDR3: CASSIDGIYGYTF

V: TRBV5-6
J: TRBJ2-1
length: 16
CDR3: CASSRKTGSHPNEQFF

V: TRBV28
J: TRBJ2-3
length: 19
CDR3: CASSLLRTSGRALADTQYF

V: TRBV4-1
J: TRBJ2-4
length: 15
CDR3: CASSQDRASGNIQYF

V: TRBV7-2
J: TRBJ2-1
length: 16
CDR3: CASSLFYPRRHNEQFF

V: TRBV7-3
J: TRBJ2-2
length: 16
CDR3: CASSQGLAGGTGELFF